This TCR beta chain was found in a study of radiotherapy plus CTLA-4 blockade in lung cancer. Study observations and caveats: Tumor-origin TCR clones grew in blood after radiotherapy plus ipilimumab. The best predictor of response was reported to be early blood T cell clone dynamics, with interferon-beta.

This clone was observed a single time. The target antigen is unknown. This CDR3 comprises 16 residues. V lost 0 bases, J lost 8 bases, and 11 bases stayed unmatched. Germline V lookup: CDR1 LGHNT, CDR2 FRNRAP. Sequenced by immunoSEQ multiplex PCR; TCRdb stores in-frame clones only, minus some. In the table there are around 14,000 clones, around 67% of which are singletons. The gene calls are TRBV12-5 and TRBJ1-2; 8 positions agree with TRBD1. This TCR came from a human donor with non-small cell lung cancer whose response to radiotherapy plus ipilimumab could not be evaluated. This specimen consisted of peripheral blood, obtained from a patient treated with radiotherapy plus ipilimumab. The CDR3 region has the DNA TGTGCTAGTGGTTTGGTACCCCCGGACAGGGTTGACGGCTACACCTTC. Its protein product is CASGLVPPDRVDGYTF.